Presented here are 30 T cell receptor beta chains from one specimen sequenced in a study of shared clonotypes between healthy human individuals. Profiling relied on immunoSEQ multiplex PCR, and the TCRdb table lists in-frame clones only, not all of them. In the table there are around 2.5 million clones, more than 85% of which are singletons. Sequencing used naive CD4+ T cells from PBMCs. The subset was: CD45RA+ positively selected. The receptors were sampled from a man aged 18 to 30 in good health. Some clones in this sample may be carry-over from other donors' samples.

Details on this clone: This sample includes further DNA sequences coding for the same CDR3. The V gene is TRBV7-9, the J gene TRBJ1-1, with TRBD1 matching over 9 bases. The germline V gene has CDR1 SEHNR and CDR2 FQNEAQ (reference sequence). The V gene end was trimmed by 5 bases and the J gene end by 3 bases; junction bases not matched to a gene: 1. The CDR3 is 13 residues long. CDR3 sequence (DNA): TGTGCCAGCAGCAGGACAGGGGACACTGAAGCTTTCTTT. Translating it yields CASSRTGDTEAFF.

About this clone: The same CDR3 is also encoded by other DNA sequences in this sample. This rearrangement joins TRBV5-1 to TRBJ1-4; possibly TRBD1 for D (6 bases). Trimming removed 3 bases at V and 2 bases at J, with 8 bases between. The CDR3 contains 14 residues. Per germline, CDR1 SGHRS and CDR2 YFSETQ. In DNA form, the CDR3 reads TGCGCCAGCAGCTCACAGGGTACTAATGAAAAACTGTTTTTT. This sequence encodes CASSSQGTNEKLFF.

V and J are TRBV6-6 and TRBJ1-5; the D is unclear. V gave up 9 bases and J gave up 0 bases, with 15 bases separating them. Per the germline V gene, CDR1 is MNHNY and CDR2 is SVGAGI (reference sequence). The CDR3 is made up of 15 amino acids. CDR3 sequence: CASQTIENSNQPQHF. CDR3 sequence (DNA): TGTGCCAGTCAGACAATTGAAAATAGCAATCAGCCCCAGCATTTT.

The rearrangement links TRBV5-1 to TRBJ2-3; D remains unclear. The CDR3 extends over 15 amino acids. The V gene lost 1 base and the J gene lost 1 base, with 10 bases spanning the gap. Germline values: CDR1 SGHRS, CDR2 YFSETQ. CDR3 region: CASSLPSGRTDTQYF. The CDR3, as DNA: TGCGCCAGCAGCTTGCCCTCAGGCCGCACAGATACGCAGTATTTT.

The gene calls are TRBV11-1 and TRBJ2-2, with D maybe TRBD2 (7 bases). Trimming shortened V by 2 bases and J by 10 bases, and 14 bases separated the two germline ends. Germline assignment: CDR1 SGHAT and CDR2 FQDESV (reference sequence). The CDR3 totals 14 residues. CDR3 DNA sequence: TGTGCCAGCAGCTTAAGTGGGGGGGCGGTGGAGCTGTTTTTT. Translated: CASSLSGGAVELFF.

Turning to this clone: Other DNA sequences in this specimen translate into the identical CDR3. The chain recombines TRBV10-3 with TRBJ1-1, with a possible D match to TRBD1 (5 bases). The CDR3 is 13 amino acids. The germline V and J ends were trimmed by 9 bases and 1 base, with 12 bases remaining between them. From germline, CDR1 is ENHRY and CDR2 SYGVKD. The CDR3 is CAIRGTENTEAFF. As DNA, the CDR3 is TGTGCCATTAGAGGGACGGAGAACACTGAAGCTTTCTTT.

As to this clone: This same CDR3 is encoded by further DNA sequences in the sample. This chain connects TRBV28 to TRBJ2-1; D unclear. V dropped 3 bases and J dropped 4 bases, with 10 bases sitting between them. Germline V gene data show CDR1 as MDHEN and CDR2 as SYDVKM. The CDR3 loop spans 14 amino acids. Here the CDR3 reads CASSFGTSYNEQFF. CDR3 DNA: TGTGCCAGCAGTTTCGGAACTTCTTACAATGAGCAGTTCTTC. Drawing the rest from reference TRBV28 and TRBJ2-1, the complete variable domain is DVKVTQSSRYLVKRTGEKVFLECVQDMDHENMFWYRQDPGLGLRLIYFSYDVKMKEKGDIPEGYSVSREKKERFSLILESASTNQTSMYLCASSFGTSYNEQFFGPGTRLTVL.

This chain connects TRBV6-6 to TRBJ1-2; possibly TRBD1 for D (6 bases). The CDR3 has 15 amino acids. Per germline, CDR1 MNHNY and CDR2 SVGAGI (reference sequence). V lost 10 bases and J 0 bases, leaving 18 bases between the germline ends. CDR3 in amino acids: CATGDALRANYGYTF. In DNA, the CDR3 is TGTGCCACAGGGGATGCCCTGCGGGCTAACTATGGCTACACCTTC.

This clone was seen just once. The chain recombines TRBV7-9 with TRBJ2-7, with D uncertain. The CDR3 has 13 amino acids. CDR1 is SEHNR, CDR2 FQNEAQ, per germline (reference sequence). V was trimmed by 5 bases and J by 1 base, leaving 9 bases between them. CDR3 DNA sequence: TGTGCCAGCAGCCCTACCACGTCCTACGAGCAGTACTTC. It encodes CASSPTTSYEQYF.

The chain has TRBV20-1 and TRBJ1-2; D perhaps matches TRBD1 (5 bases). The CDR3 spans 11 residues. Germline lookup yields CDR1 DFQATT and CDR2 SNEGSKA (reference sequence). In nucleotides, the CDR3 is TGCAGCGTGGGGGGGGTCGATGGCTACACCTTC. Amino acid sequence: CSVGGVDGYTF.

The CDR3 reads CASSSTSGEQYF. The CDR3 DNA reads TGTGCCAGCAGTTCAACTTCTGGGGAGCAGTACTTC. The rearrangement links TRBV11-2 to TRBJ2-7, with D uncertain. Germline CDR1 and CDR2: SGHAT and FQNNGV. V was trimmed by 6 bases and J by 7 bases, leaving 13 bases between them. This CDR3 comprises 12 residues.

This clone came up a few times. The chain links TRBV6-4 to TRBJ2-2, with no clear D. Germline CDR1 reads MRHNA; CDR2 reads SNTAGT. This CDR3 contains 12 residues. Trimming removed 2 bases from V and 2 bases from J, with 0 bases in between. The CDR3 region is CASSDNTGELFF. The CDR3 DNA reads TGTGCCAGCAGTGACAACACCGGGGAGCTGTTTTTT.

The chain joins TRBV28 to TRBJ2-3; D gene uncertain. V lost 4 bases to trimming and J lost 9 bases, with 11 bases between them. The CDR3 sequence is 12 residues long. Germline CDR1 and CDR2: MDHEN and SYDVKM. The CDR3 nucleotides read TGTGCCAGCAGTTCCCCACTATTGACGCAGTATTTT. Residues: CASSSPLLTQYF.

The V call is TRBV11-2, the J call TRBJ2-2; the D gene is possibly TRBD1 (6 bases). Per germline, CDR1 SGHAT and CDR2 FQNNGV. The CDR3 is made up of 15 amino acids. V lost 5 bases, J lost 5 bases, and 15 bases lay in between. The CDR3 reads CASSQGFQGTGELFF. For the CDR3, the DNA is TGTGCCAGCAGCCAGGGGTTTCAGGGGACCGGGGAGCTGTTTTTT.

The chain uses TRBV5-4 and TRBJ2-7, with a weak D call TRBD2 (5 bases). V was trimmed by 0 bases and J by 0 bases, leaving 16 bases between them. This CDR3 comprises 17 residues. Germline V gene lookup returns CDR1 SGHNT and CDR2 YYREEE (reference sequence). CDR3 region: CASSLGAARGSSYEQYF. Here the CDR3 DNA reads TGTGCCAGCAGCTTGGGGGCAGCCCGTGGGAGCTCCTACGAGCAGTACTTC.

V usage is TRBV19 and J usage is TRBJ2-5; 8 bases map to TRBD2. The trim removed 5 bases at V and 4 bases at J, leaving 6 bases unmatched. Germline V lookup: CDR1 LNHDA, CDR2 SQIVND (reference sequence). The CDR3 consists of 14 residues. This CDR3 reads CASSREGRGETQYF. The CDR3 region has the DNA TGTGCCAGTAGTCGGGAGGGGCGCGGAGAGACCCAGTACTTC.

The V and J genes are TRBV20-1 and TRBJ2-2; D is undetermined. Germline V gives CDR1 DFQATT, CDR2 SNEGSKA (reference sequence). The germline V and J ends were trimmed by 1 base and 7 bases, with 4 bases remaining between them. This CDR3 has 11 amino acids. The CDR3 loop reads CSARVIGELFF. The CDR3 region has the DNA TGCAGTGCTAGAGTCATCGGGGAGCTGTTTTTT.

This chain joins TRBV18 and TRBJ2-7; TRBD2 matches at 7 bases. After removal of 2 bases from V and 4 bases from J, the junction contained 5 bases not matched to a gene. Germline loops: CDR1 KGHSH, CDR2 LQKENI. The CDR3 runs to 14 residues. The CDR3 protein is CASSPKAGVYEQYF. CDR3 nucleotides: TGTGCCAGCTCACCAAAGGCGGGGGTATACGAGCAGTACTTC.

With respect to this clone: The sample carries other DNA sequences with the same CDR3. The chain is built from TRBV18 and TRBJ2-5, with 8 bases lining up with TRBD1. V lost 3 bases and J lost 2; bases outside the gene matches: 2. Germline lookup yields CDR1 KGHSH and CDR2 LQKENI. CDR3 length: 14 amino acids. The CDR3 region is CASSPRTGQETQYF. As DNA, the CDR3 is TGTGCCAGCTCACCGCGGACAGGGCAAGAGACCCAGTACTTC.

V gene TRBV5-4 combines with J gene TRBJ1-2; the match to TRBD1 covers 10 bases. The germline V gene encodes CDR1 SGHNT and CDR2 YYREEE (reference sequence). CDR3 length: 16 amino acids. J gave up 0 bases and V 0 bases, and 2 bases lay outside the gene matches. The CDR3 reads CASSLVGTGANYGYTF. CDR3 nucleotides: TGTGCCAGCAGCTTGGTCGGGACAGGGGCTAACTATGGCTACACCTTC.

The chain uses TRBV9 and TRBJ2-3; a weak D match, TRBD2 (5 bases). The CDR3 loop spans 15 amino acids. In germline, CDR1 is SGDLS, CDR2 YYNGEE. The ends were cut back, 0 bases at V and 2 bases at J, with 10 bases in the middle. CDR3 sequence reads: CASSVDGSPTDTQYF. The CDR3 DNA is TGTGCCAGCAGCGTAGATGGGAGCCCCACAGATACGCAGTATTTT.

This clone was observed once. The chain uses TRBV7-2 and TRBJ1-1; TRBD1 matches at 8 bases. Looked up from germline, CDR1 is SGHTA and CDR2 is FQGNSA. The CDR3 runs 13 residues. V dropped 5 bases and J dropped 11; count of bases not matched to a gene: 10. CDR3 residues: CASSGRWGDRAFF. The CDR3 DNA sequence: TGTGCCAGCAGCGGTCGGTGGGGGGACAGGGCTTTCTTT.

The V call is TRBV6-6, the J call TRBJ2-7; D gene uncertain. V lost 5 bases and J 3 bases, leaving 8 bases between the germline ends. Per germline, CDR1 MNHNY and CDR2 SVGAGI (reference sequence). This CDR3 is 12 amino acids long. As DNA, the CDR3 is TGTGCCAGCAGTCCCGTCGTCTACGAGCAGTACTTC. This translates into CASSPVVYEQYF.

The CDR3 loop is CATTGGGKETQYF. In nucleotides, the CDR3 is TGCGCCACCACGGGAGGGGGGAAGGAGACCCAGTACTTC. The J gene is TRBJ2-5, the V gene TRBV5-1; 8 bases agree with TRBD2. The CDR3 length is 13 residues. CDR1 and CDR2 (germline): SGHRS, YFSETQ. The ends lost 9 bases at V and 5 bases at J; junction bases unmatched: 9. The whole variable domain, filled in from reference TRBV5-1 and TRBJ2-5, reads KAGVTQTPRYLIKTRGQQVTLSCSPISGHRSVSWYQQTPGQGLQFLFEYFSETQRNKGNFPGRFSGRQFSNSRSEMNVSTLELGDSALYLCATTGGGKETQYFGPGTRLLVL.

The gene calls are TRBV5-4 and TRBJ2-5; perhaps TRBD2 as D (5 bases). The germline CDR1 and CDR2 sequences are SGHNT and YYREEE (reference sequence). This CDR3 has 16 amino acids. Trimming stripped 0 bases from V and 0 bases from J, with 12 bases between. The CDR3 region has the DNA TGTGCCAGCAGCTTGGGGGGAGCGACCTACCAAGAGACCCAGTACTTC. Encoded protein: CASSLGGATYQETQYF.

The chain uses TRBV7-6 and TRBJ2-2; D not certain. V lost 1 base and J 4 bases, leaving 4 bases between the germline ends. Germline CDR1 is SGHVS and CDR2 is FNYEAQ. The CDR3 sequence is 13 residues long. The CDR3 loop is CASSLEGTGELFF. The DNA of the CDR3 is TGTGCCAGCAGCTTAGAAGGCACCGGGGAGCTGTTTTTT.

On this clone: Other nucleotide sequences in the sample specify the same CDR3. The gene calls are TRBV18 and TRBJ1-1, with a possible D match to TRBD1 (6 bases). In germline, CDR1 is KGHSH, CDR2 LQKENI. CDR3 length: 13 residues. Trimming stripped 6 bases from V and 1 base from J, with 9 bases between. CDR3: CASSTDRNTEAFF. In DNA, the CDR3 is TGTGCCAGCTCGACGGACAGGAACACTGAAGCTTTCTTT.

V is TRBV29-1 and J is TRBJ2-6; D is undetermined. This CDR3 spans 13 amino acids. Germline V gene data show CDR1 as SQVTM and CDR2 as ANQGSEA. Deletions cut 3 bases from V and 0 bases from J, with 3 bases between. The DNA for the CDR3 is TGCAGCGTTGATAACTCTGGGGCCAACGTCCTGACTTTC. It specifies CSVDNSGANVLTF.

The chain carries TRBV10-3 and TRBJ2-7, with 7 positions matching TRBD2. V trimming: 0 bases; J trimming: 2 bases; junction bases outside the gene matches: 7. This CDR3 contains 16 residues. Germline loops: CDR1 ENHRY, CDR2 SYGVKD. CDR3 nucleotide sequence: TGTGCCATCAGTGAGTCCAATGGCGGGACTACCTACGAGCAGTACTTC. Its protein product is CAISESNGGTTYEQYF.

The chain employs TRBV7-2 and TRBJ1-3; 9 bases are a match to TRBD1. V shed 3 bases, J shed 7 bases, and the junction held 13 bases outside the gene matches. Looked up from germline, CDR1 is SGHTA and CDR2 is FQGNSA. The CDR3 is made up of 17 amino acids. The DNA for the CDR3 is TGTGCCAGCAGCTTTAGGTCCGGGACAGGGCTTTGGAACACCATATATTTT. Its protein is CASSFRSGTGLWNTIYF.